What follows describes a single TCR beta chain. Antigen: not known. Deletions cut 3 bases from V and 6 bases from J, with 20 bases between. The CDR3 extends over 17 amino acids. Germline V gives CDR1 WNHNN, CDR2 SYGVQD (reference sequence). These data are taken from a study of OX40 agonist ivuxolimab in advanced cancers. Study background: Every 2 weeks, patients got intravenous ivuxolimab at one of six dose levels (0.01-10 mg/kg). Whole-study results and caveats: The average count of expanded clones was higher among CD8+ T cells than among CD4+.

Patients with autoimmune history or systemic immunosuppression were excluded. Method: immunoSEQ multiplex PCR; TCRdb's copy keeps in-frame clones and lacks some. The data contain 65,000 to 95,000 clones, around 92% of them singletons. The input for sequencing was CD4+ or CD8+ T cells sorted from blood, taken in a trial of the OX40 agonist ivuxolimab. The TCR was taken from an adult with an advanced solid tumor such as melanoma, head and neck, liver or kidney cancer. This chain links TRBV10-1 with TRBJ2-2; either TRBD1 or TRBD2 may supply D (6 bases each). The CDR3 region has the DNA TGCGCCAGCAGTGAAAAGATCGGACAGCGGGTGGCCGGGGAGCTGTTTTTT. Its protein product is CASSEKIGQRVAGELFF.